This TCR beta chain came from a study of regulatory T cells in long-lasting Graves disease. The germline gives CDR1 SEHNR, CDR2 FQNEAQ (reference sequence). V lost 5 bases, J lost 0 bases, and 10 bases lay in between. The CDR3 has 15 amino acids. Arm-PCR of CDR3 regions with iRepertoire HTBI primers generated TCR beta libraries. TCRdb analysed the multiplex PCR reads with MiXCR anew, one entry per CDR3 protein. The table shows 700,000 or so distinct CDR3 sequences, with approximately 29% occurring only once. The time point here: persistent/refractory GD, antithyroid drugs over 5 years with positive TRAb. RNA extracted from PBMCs served as the sequencing template.

The TCR was taken from a female donor with Graves disease. The gene calls are TRBV7-9 and TRBJ1-4, with D maybe TRBD1 (5 bases). The sequencing here drew on peripheral blood mononuclear cells (PBMCs), taken when the disease was refractory, from a patient treated with antithyroid drugs. CDR3 nucleotides: TGTGCCAGCAGCCCTTGGGGGGCAACTAATGAAAAACTGTTTTTT. This codes for CASSPWGATNEKLFF.